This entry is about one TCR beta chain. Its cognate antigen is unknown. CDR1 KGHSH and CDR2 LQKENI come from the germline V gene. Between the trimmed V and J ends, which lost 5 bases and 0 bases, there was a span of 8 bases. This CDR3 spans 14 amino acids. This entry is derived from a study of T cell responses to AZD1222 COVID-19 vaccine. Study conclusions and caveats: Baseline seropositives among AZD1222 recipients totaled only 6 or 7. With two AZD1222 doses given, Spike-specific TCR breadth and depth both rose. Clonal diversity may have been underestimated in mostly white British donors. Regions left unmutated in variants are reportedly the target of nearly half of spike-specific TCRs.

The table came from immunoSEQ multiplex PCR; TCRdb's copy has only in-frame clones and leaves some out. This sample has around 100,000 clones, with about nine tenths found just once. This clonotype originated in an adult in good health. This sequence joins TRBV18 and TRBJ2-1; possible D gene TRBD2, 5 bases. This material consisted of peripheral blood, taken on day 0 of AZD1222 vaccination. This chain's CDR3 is CASSTSSSYNEQFF. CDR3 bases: TGTGCCAGCTCAACTAGTTCCTCCTACAATGAGCAGTTCTTC.